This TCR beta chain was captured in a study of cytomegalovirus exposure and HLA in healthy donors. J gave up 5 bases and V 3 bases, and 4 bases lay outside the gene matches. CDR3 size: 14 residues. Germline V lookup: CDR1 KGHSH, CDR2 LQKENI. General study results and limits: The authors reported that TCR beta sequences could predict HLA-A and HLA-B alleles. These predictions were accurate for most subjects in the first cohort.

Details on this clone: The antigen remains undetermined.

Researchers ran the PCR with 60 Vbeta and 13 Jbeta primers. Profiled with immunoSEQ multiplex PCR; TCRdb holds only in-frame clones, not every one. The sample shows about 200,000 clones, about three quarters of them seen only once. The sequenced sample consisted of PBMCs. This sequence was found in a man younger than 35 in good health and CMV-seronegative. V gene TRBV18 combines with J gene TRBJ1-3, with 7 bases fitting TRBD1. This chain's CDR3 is CASSPGDSRNTIYF. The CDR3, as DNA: TGTGCCAGCTCACCGGGGGACAGTCGAAACACCATATATTTT.